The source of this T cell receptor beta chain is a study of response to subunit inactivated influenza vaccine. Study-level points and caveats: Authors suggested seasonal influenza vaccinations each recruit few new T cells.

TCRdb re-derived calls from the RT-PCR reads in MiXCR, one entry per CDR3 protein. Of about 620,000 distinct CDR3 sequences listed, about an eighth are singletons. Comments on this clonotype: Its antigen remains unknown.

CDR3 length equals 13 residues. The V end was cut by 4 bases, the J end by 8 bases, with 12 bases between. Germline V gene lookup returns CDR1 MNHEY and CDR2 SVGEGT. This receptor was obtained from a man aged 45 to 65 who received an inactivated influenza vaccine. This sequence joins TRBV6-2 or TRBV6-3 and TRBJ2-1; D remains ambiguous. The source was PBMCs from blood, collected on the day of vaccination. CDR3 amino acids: CASSWARLYEQFF. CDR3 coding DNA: TGTGCCAGCAGTTGGGCTAGGTTGTATGAGCAGTTCTTC.